Listed below are T cell receptor beta chains from one sample, sequenced in a study of T cell responses to AZD1222 COVID-19 vaccine. The table came from immunoSEQ multiplex PCR; TCRdb's copy has only in-frame clones and leaves some out. The sample lists roughly 100,000 clones, over 70% occurring once. The sample was peripheral blood, taken on day 0 of AZD1222 vaccination. Receptor source: an adult in good health. CDR3s include the opening cysteine and the closing phenylalanine or tryptophan. Fields, in order: D gene, J gene, clone size, V gene, CDR3 DNA, CDR3 protein. D genes are given only for firm matches. A row's size may be missing; if present it is once, few, many or a size class.

D gene: -; J gene: TRBJ1-1; clone size: few; V gene: TRBV25-1; CDR3 DNA: TGTGCCAGCAGTGAATATAGCAGGACAGTGACCACTGAAGCTTTCTTT; CDR3 protein: CASSEYSRTVTTEAFF
D gene: -; J gene: TRBJ1-5; clone size: once; V gene: TRBV2; CDR3 DNA: TGTGCCAGCAGGGGAGACAATAGCAATCAGCCCCAGCATTTT; CDR3 protein: CASRGDNSNQPQHF
D gene: -; J gene: TRBJ1-1; clone size: -; V gene: TRBV3-1/TRBV3-2; CDR3 DNA: TGTGCCAGCATAAGGGGGGACGCTTTCTTT; CDR3 protein: CASIRGDAFF
D gene: -; J gene: TRBJ2-2; clone size: -; V gene: TRBV10-1; CDR3 DNA: TGCGCCACCTCATCTCTACTAACCAAGGGACGGACTAACACCGGGGAGCTGTTTTTT; CDR3 protein: CATSSLLTKGRTNTGELFF
D gene: TRBD1; J gene: TRBJ1-6; clone size: -; V gene: TRBV19; CDR3 DNA: TGTGCCAGTAATGCAGGGGGATCACCCCTCCACTTT; CDR3 protein: CASNAGGSPLHF
D gene: -; J gene: TRBJ2-1; clone size: -; V gene: TRBV6-5; CDR3 DNA: TGTGCCAGCAGTTACTCCAATGTTCCTCCGCTCAATGAGCAGTTCTTC; CDR3 protein: CASSYSNVPPLNEQFF
D gene: -; J gene: TRBJ2-7; clone size: -; V gene: TRBV6-2/TRBV6-3; CDR3 DNA: TGTGCCAGCAGCTCTGCGGAAAGGGAGTACTTC; CDR3 protein: CASSSAEREYF
D gene: TRBD2; J gene: TRBJ2-5; clone size: -; V gene: TRBV9; CDR3 DNA: TGTGCCAGCACTACGGGCGGGGGGGCCGGTCGCGAGACCCAGTACTTC; CDR3 protein: CASTTGGGAGRETQYF
D gene: TRBD1; J gene: TRBJ1-6; clone size: -; V gene: TRBV10-1; CDR3 DNA: TGCGCCAGCAGTACCCGGGACAGGGGCGTAAATTCACCCCTCCACTTT; CDR3 protein: CASSTRDRGVNSPLHF
D gene: TRBD2; J gene: TRBJ2-7; clone size: -; V gene: TRBV5-4; CDR3 DNA: TGTGCCAGCAGCTTGGCCGTATTAGCGGGAGAGGCCTACGAGCAGTACTTC; CDR3 protein: CASSLAVLAGEAYEQYF
D gene: -; J gene: TRBJ1-2; clone size: -; V gene: TRBV6-5; CDR3 DNA: TGTGCCAGCAGTTCGGGATCCCGCTATGGCTACACCTTC; CDR3 protein: CASSSGSRYGYTF
D gene: -; J gene: TRBJ2-3; clone size: -; V gene: TRBV7-3; CDR3 DNA: TGTGCCAGCAGCTTTAGGGGGAGCACAGATACGCAGTATTTT; CDR3 protein: CASSFRGSTDTQYF
D gene: -; J gene: TRBJ2-7; clone size: -; V gene: TRBV10-1; CDR3 DNA: TGCGCCAGCAGGACGACCCTATACGAGCAGTACTTC; CDR3 protein: CASRTTLYEQYF
D gene: TRBD1; J gene: TRBJ1-6; clone size: once; V gene: TRBV15; CDR3 DNA: TGTGCCACCACGGAAACCCTAACAGGGGCCCTGACCCACTTT; CDR3 protein: CATTETLTGALTHF
D gene: -; J gene: TRBJ1-4; clone size: -; V gene: TRBV15; CDR3 DNA: TGTGCCACCAGCAGAGATCGGGGCACTAATGAAAAACTGTTTTTT; CDR3 protein: CATSRDRGTNEKLFF
D gene: -; J gene: TRBJ1-2; clone size: once; V gene: TRBV7-9; CDR3 DNA: TGTGCCAGCAGCTTAGCGTCAAGGGATGGAAACGGCTACACCTTC; CDR3 protein: CASSLASRDGNGYTF